These 2 T cell receptor beta chains came from one sample sequenced in a study of CD8 T cells in ankylosing spondylitis. Study conclusions and caveats: Ankylosing spondylitis blood appeared to carry a characteristic TCR beta motif of several highly homologous variants.

No antigen has been assigned to these receptors. From the 5' RACE reads, TCRdb called clonotypes with MiXCR, one entry per CDR3 protein. Among about 220,000 distinct CDR3 sequences, about 16% were seen once, and the ten largest hold 40% to 50%. The sequenced sample was blood, either unsorted or a sorted T cell fraction (not recorded which). The origin of the receptors is a male donor with ankylosing spondylitis.

The chain is built from TRBV12-3 or TRBV12-4 and TRBJ2-1, with D uncertain. Trimming pared 6 bases from V and 6 bases from J, leaving 12 bases between. The CDR3 sequence is 13 residues long. DNA for the CDR3: TGTGCCAGCAGGCCGGGTAGTCGCAATGAGCAGTTCTTC. Amino acids: CASRPGSRNEQFF.

The rearrangement uses TRBV5-1 and TRBJ2-1, with D perhaps matching TRBD1 (6 bases). From germline, CDR1 is SGHRS and CDR2 YFSETQ. Trimming removed 4 bases from V and 6 bases from J, with 8 bases in between. This CDR3 is built from 12 residues. CDR3 protein: CASSEDSNEQFF. The CDR3 DNA is TGCGCCAGCAGCGAGGACAGCAATGAGCAGTTCTTC.